The 5 T cell receptor beta chains presented below share a single source sample, sequenced in a study of blood T cell repertoires in COVID-19. Libraries were prepared by immunoSEQ multiplex PCR; TCRdb keeps only in-frame clonotypes and omits some of them. The sample contains 300,000 to 400,000 clones, over 80% of which appear only once. The material sequenced was PBMCs or T cells enriched from blood (not recorded which). These receptors all come from a man aged 25 to 40 who had recovered from COVID-19.

V and J are TRBV6-5 and TRBJ1-6; D uncertain. Trimming cost V 6 bases and J 6 bases, with 9 bases left between them. The CDR3 covers 13 residues. Looked up from germline, CDR1 is MNHEY and CDR2 is SVGAGI. CDR3 DNA sequence: TGTGCCAGCAGGGGTGGACTTAATTCACCCCTCCACTTT. It translates to CASRGGLNSPLHF.

The chain uses TRBV2 and TRBJ1-5, with D possibly TRBD1 on 5 matching bases. There are 15 residues in the CDR3. The germline CDR1 and CDR2 sequences are SNHLY and FYNNEI. The V end lost 6 bases, the J end lost 0 bases, and 12 bases lay between the germline ends. The CDR3 region is CASSPQVYSNQPQHF. The DNA for the CDR3 is TGTGCCAGCAGCCCACAGGTTTATAGCAATCAGCCCCAGCATTTT.

This clone was detected a few times. The chain carries TRBV13 and TRBJ2-1; 8 bases match TRBD2. The ends lost 5 bases at V and 5 bases at J; junction bases unmatched: 8. This CDR3 contains 15 residues. Germline V CDR1 and CDR2: PRHDT, FYEKMQ (reference sequence). The CDR3 DNA follows: TGTGCCAGCAGCATGGGCGGGGGGCGTCACAATGAGCAGTTCTTC. Protein sequence: CASSMGGGRHNEQFF.

This chain uses TRBV5-4 with TRBJ2-5, with 12 bases matching TRBD2. The CDR3 runs 16 residues. V was pared by 4 bases and J by 2 bases, with 6 bases of the junction left unmatched. The germline gives CDR1 SGHNT, CDR2 YYREEE (reference sequence). CDR3 amino acids: CASSATGLAGQETQYF. The DNA of the CDR3 is TGTGCCAGCAGCGCTACCGGACTAGCGGGACAAGAGACCCAGTACTTC.

The CDR3 nucleotides are TGTGCCAGCAGTTACGAACAGGGGGCGCGGGGACCCCTCCACTTT. Encoded protein: CASSYEQGARGPLHF. The rearrangement joins TRBV6-5 to TRBJ1-6; 9 positions agree with TRBD1. The CDR3 length is 15 residues. Trimming removed 2 bases from V and 12 bases from J; junction bases left unmatched: 8. The germline CDR1 and CDR2 sequences are MNHEY and SVGAGI.